The clone carrying this TCR beta chain has a count of ten or more. Its cognate antigen is unknown. The record originates from a study of T cells in Graves' hyperthyroidism and ophthalmopathy. Points from the study as a whole: Onset of ophthalmopathy came a median approximately 6 months after the model predicted it.

The source material, RNA transcripts, was used to amplify TCR beta CDR3 regions. The TCR CDR3 was amplified in a first-round RT-PCR using the HTBI primer set. TCRdb called the multiplex PCR reads again in MiXCR, with one record for every CDR3 protein. This table has hundreds of thousands of distinct CDR3 sequences, over 12% appearing once. A NOSPECS grade of at least 4, a Clinical Activity Score of at least 3 and duration under 3 months were recorded in ophthalmopathy patients. Pregnant or lactating patients were excluded, as were those with uncontrolled infection or other autoimmune disease. The sequenced material came from blood. The clonotype comes from a man in his late teens or twenties with Graves' ophthalmopathy.

CDR3 nucleotide sequence: TGCGCCAGCAGCTTGTCCGGCGGGGGCGAAAATACGCAGTATTTT. The encoded protein is CASSLSGGGENTQYF. The genes are TRBV5-1 and TRBJ2-3; D might be TRBD2 (7 bases). The CDR3 loop spans 15 amino acids. V was pared by 1 base and J by 7 bases, with 16 bases between. The germline V gene has CDR1 SGHRS and CDR2 YFSETQ.